This T cell receptor beta chain was captured by sequencing in a study of T cell responses to AZD1222 COVID-19 vaccine. Study details: Second doses that came at about 4 or about 12 weeks were put together.

Germline assignment: CDR1 SGHVS and CDR2 FQNEAQ. The J segment lost 10 bases and the V segment lost 5 bases, leaving 10 bases of the junction unmatched. This CDR3 region has 13 residues. As to this clone: What it binds is unknown.

Study-wide findings and caveats: No day 14 peak samples; only post-peak repertoires were characterized.

Assay: immunoSEQ multiplex PCR; the TCRdb copy retains only in-frame clones and omits some. The sample carries approximately 160,000 clones, roughly 88% recorded once. The sample was peripheral blood, taken on day 0 of AZD1222 vaccination. V and J are TRBV7-8 and TRBJ1-1; 7 bases fit TRBD1. This sequence was found in an adult in good health. In DNA, the CDR3 is TGTGCCAGCAGCCAGGACAGGCAGAAGGGAGCTTTCTTT. Translated: CASSQDRQKGAFF.